The rows below give T cell receptor beta chains drawn from one sample of a study of PD-1 blockade in classical Hodgkin lymphoma. The data were produced by immunoSEQ multiplex PCR, yet TCRdb's version contains in-frame clones alone and is incomplete. The repertoire consists of more than 20,000 clones, with over 60% occurring once and the leading ten covering roughly 19%. Specimen: peripheral blood mononuclear cells (PBMCs), collected before the fourth cycle of nivolumab. The origin of the receptors is a human donor with classical Hodgkin lymphoma. CDR3s include the opening cysteine and the closing phenylalanine or tryptophan. The order of the fields is V gene, CDR3 protein.

v_call: TRBV6-1; cdr3_aa: CASRAGTGLRAEAFF
v_call: TRBV7-2; cdr3_aa: CASSLMGQGNNSPLHF
v_call: TRBV5-1; cdr3_aa: CASRLGGQAPDTQYF
v_call: TRBV7-2; cdr3_aa: CASSLVGGYSNQPQHF
v_call: TRBV7-3; cdr3_aa: CASSPTGTPYNEQFF
v_call: TRBV9; cdr3_aa: CASSPRPLQETQYF
v_call: TRBV11-2; cdr3_aa: CASSFTGVHEQYF
v_call: TRBV7-2; cdr3_aa: CASSLGPLGSTDTQYF
v_call: TRBV29-1; cdr3_aa: CSVEVGWTEAFF
v_call: TRBV10-3; cdr3_aa: CAISEVSTNEKLFF
v_call: TRBV5-6; cdr3_aa: CASSQEGAATNEKLFF
v_call: TRBV7-3; cdr3_aa: CASSLRRGETQYF
v_call: TRBV29-1; cdr3_aa: CSASAPDTQYF
v_call: TRBV27; cdr3_aa: CASSHGQGLGQPQHF
v_call: TRBV4-2; cdr3_aa: CASSQDRLSAGNTIYF
v_call: TRBV12-5; cdr3_aa: CASGLVPLLGLGERTEAFF
v_call: TRBV9; cdr3_aa: CASSVTSGNNEQFF
v_call: TRBV29-1; cdr3_aa: CSVVRPGDSIGETQYF
v_call: TRBV27; cdr3_aa: CASRPTGTGLSEQYF
v_call: TRBV28; cdr3_aa: CASKRTAQPQHF
v_call: TRBV7-2; cdr3_aa: CAIPGGINYGYTF
v_call: TRBV5-1; cdr3_aa: CASSLGGTGYNEQFF
v_call: TRBV29-1; cdr3_aa: CSVVQGVETQYF
v_call: TRBV11-2; cdr3_aa: CASSLGQGANEKLFF
v_call: TRBV12-1; cdr3_aa: CASSFGDPHEQYF
v_call: TRBV4-1; cdr3_aa: CASSQGTGVQETQYF
v_call: TRBV9; cdr3_aa: CASSRMVIGNTIYF
v_call: TRBV7-6; cdr3_aa: CASSLVWDNTDTQYF
v_call: TRBV7-9; cdr3_aa: CASSWGPDTQYF
v_call: TRBV7-2; cdr3_aa: CASSLGPKEYYEQYF
v_call: TRBV5-1; cdr3_aa: CASSLDGLTGSGYTF
v_call: TRBV6-5; cdr3_aa: CASSDTAGNYGYTF
v_call: TRBV16; cdr3_aa: CASSQLAGSGNEQFF
v_call: TRBV7-9; cdr3_aa: CASTFDRVGNTIYF
v_call: TRBV9; cdr3_aa: CASSVVGGAYNEQFF
v_call: TRBV14; cdr3_aa: CASSHLTSQNNQPQHF
v_call: TRBV7-2; cdr3_aa: CASSLAIQGGGGNQPQHF
v_call: TRBV6-5; cdr3_aa: CASSYSGGSNQPQHF
v_call: TRBV19; cdr3_aa: CASSPLAELYNEQFF
v_call: TRBV25-1; cdr3_aa: CASSRIRQEDQPQHF
v_call: TRBV9; cdr3_aa: CASSLAAGLTYNEQFF
v_call: TRBV20-1; cdr3_aa: CSADRGYGYTF
v_call: TRBV5-6; cdr3_aa: CASSPESAGDYEQYF
v_call: TRBV2; cdr3_aa: CASTQTGSYGYTF
v_call: TRBV5-1; cdr3_aa: CASSFSRTGAYEQYF